The TCR beta chain under discussion was sequenced for a study of read filtering for tumor transcriptome and immune sequencing. This library used approximately 370 ng RNA and molecular barcoded adaptors spanning alpha/delta and beta/gamma chains. In TCRdb, the reads were re-called with MiXCR into one record per CDR3 protein. The sample consists of tens of thousands of distinct CDR3 sequences, around 20% of them appearing once. This clonotype was seen ten or more times. V lost 5 bases, J lost 9 bases, and 6 bases stayed unmatched. Germline V lookup: CDR1 MNHEY, CDR2 SVGAGI. CDR3 size: 15 residues. The V gene is TRBV6-5, the J gene TRBJ2-1; 14 bases fit TRBD2. The source of this sequence is a donor at least 40 years old with multiple myeloma. Sequencing was performed on a population of CD138-negative cells sorted from bone marrow. CDR3 region: CASSRGTSGSTEQFF. The CDR3 DNA sequence: TGTGCCAGCAGTCGAGGGACTAGCGGGAGCACTGAGCAGTTCTTC.